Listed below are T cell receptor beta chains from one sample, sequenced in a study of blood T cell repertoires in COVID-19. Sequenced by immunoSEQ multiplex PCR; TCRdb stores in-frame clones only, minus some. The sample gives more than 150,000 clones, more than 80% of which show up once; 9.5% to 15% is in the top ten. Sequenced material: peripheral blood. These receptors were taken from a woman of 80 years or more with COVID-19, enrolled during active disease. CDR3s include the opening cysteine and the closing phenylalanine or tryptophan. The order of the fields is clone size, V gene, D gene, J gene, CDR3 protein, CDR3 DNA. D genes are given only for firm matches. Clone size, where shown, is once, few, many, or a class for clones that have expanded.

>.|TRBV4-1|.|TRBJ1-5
CASSQRRGSNQPQHF
TGCGCCAGCAGCCAACGTAGGGGGAGCAATCAGCCCCAGCATTTT
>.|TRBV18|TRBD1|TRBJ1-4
CASSPAGTGREKLFF
TGTGCCAGCTCACCAGCCGGGACAGGGCGCGAAAAACTGTTTTTT
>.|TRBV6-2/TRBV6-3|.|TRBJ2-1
CASSYSGLHIRDEQFF
TGTGCCAGCAGTTATTCGGGACTCCACATAAGGGATGAGCAGTTCTTC
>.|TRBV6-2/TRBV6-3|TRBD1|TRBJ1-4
CASSFTGTVPEKLFF
TGTGCCAGCAGTTTTACCGGGACAGTCCCTGAAAAACTGTTTTTT
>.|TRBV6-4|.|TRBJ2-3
CASSDFGRGADTQYF
TGTGCCAGCAGTGACTTTGGCAGGGGAGCAGATACGCAGTATTTT
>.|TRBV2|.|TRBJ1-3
CASSPGNSGNTIYF
TGTGCCAGCAGTCCAGGGAATTCTGGAAACACCATATATTTT
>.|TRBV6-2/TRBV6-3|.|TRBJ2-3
CASSYLVIGDTQYF
TGTGCCAGCAGTTATCTGGTTATCGGAGATACGCAGTATTTT
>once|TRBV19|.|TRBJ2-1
CASSKRSEQFF
TGTGCCAGTAGTAAAAGGAGTGAGCAGTTCTTC
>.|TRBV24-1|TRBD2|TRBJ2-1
CATSDSAGASYNEQFF
TGTGCCACCAGTGATTCAGCGGGAGCCTCCTACAATGAGCAGTTCTTC
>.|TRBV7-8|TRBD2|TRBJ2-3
CASSPTSGTDTQYF
TGTGCCAGCAGCCCCACTAGCGGCACAGATACGCAGTATTTT
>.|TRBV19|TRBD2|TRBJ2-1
CASSTRDYLLSNEQFF
TGTGCCAGTAGCACCCGGGACTACCTGCTTAGCAATGAGCAGTTCTTC
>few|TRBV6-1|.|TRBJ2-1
CASSEWAIRIDEQFF
TGTGCCAGCAGTGAATGGGCGATTAGGATCGATGAGCAGTTCTTC
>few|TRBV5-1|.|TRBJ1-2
CASSPPGLHYGYTF
TGCGCCAGCTCCCCCCCCGGACTGCATTATGGCTACACCTTC
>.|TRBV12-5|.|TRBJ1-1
CASGLVLGGEAFF
TGTGCTAGTGGTTTGGTACTAGGTGGGGAGGCTTTCTTT
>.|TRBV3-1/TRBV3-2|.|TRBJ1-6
CASSHQRPGGSPLHF
TGTGCCAGCAGCCATCAAAGACCGGGTGGTTCACCCCTCCACTTT
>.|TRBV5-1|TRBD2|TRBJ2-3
CASSLVLASTDTQYF
TGCGCCAGCAGCTTGGTACTAGCGAGCACAGATACGCAGTATTTT
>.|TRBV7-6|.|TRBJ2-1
CASSLEPGVFDEQFF
TGTGCCAGCAGCTTAGAACCGGGAGTCTTTGATGAGCAGTTCTTC